This entry lists 18 T cell receptor beta chains sequenced from one sample in a study of graft-versus-host responses after intestinal transplantation. No antigens are known for them. Assay used: immunoSEQ multiplex PCR; TCRdb lists only in-frame clones, some missing. The repertoire holds around 50,000 clones, with roughly 80% as singletons. Sequences were derived from unstimulated CD4+ T cells sorted from spleen or lymph node cells, sampled before transplant. These receptors were taken from a human donor who was the organ donor for an intestinal transplant.

V is TRBV6-6 and J is TRBJ1-4; 10 positions match TRBD1. V gave up 8 bases and J gave up 6 bases; unmatched junction bases: 12. There are 16 residues in the CDR3. Germline CDR1 and CDR2: MNHNY and SVGAGI (reference sequence). This chain's CDR3 is CASRLTIGTGDEKLFF. The CDR3 DNA follows: TGTGCCAGCCGATTAACGATTGGGACAGGGGATGAAAAACTGTTTTTT.

The chain employs TRBV7-2 and TRBJ1-5, with unresolved D. The length of the CDR3 is 19 residues. CDR1 and CDR2 from the germline V gene are SGHTA and FQGNSA. Trimming removed 5 bases from V and 0 bases from J, with 23 bases in between. CDR3 amino acids: CASSAEFGLGDYSNQPQHF. CDR3 sequence (DNA): TGTGCCAGCAGCGCCGAGTTTGGCCTCGGGGATTATAGCAATCAGCCCCAGCATTTT.

This clone has just a few counts. The chain combines TRBV9 with TRBJ2-2, with 8 positions matching TRBD1. Trimming removed 0 bases from V and 6 bases from J; junction bases left unmatched: 1. Germline CDR1 reads SGDLS; CDR2 reads YYNGEE. The CDR3 sequence is 14 residues long. The CDR3 here is CASSVAGGAGELFF. CDR3 coding DNA: TGTGCCAGCAGCGTAGCAGGGGGCGCCGGGGAGCTGTTTTTT.

The chain joins TRBV5-1 to TRBJ1-2; tentative D call: TRBD1 (5 bases). CDR1 SGHRS and CDR2 YFSETQ come from the germline V gene. The CDR3 is made up of 14 amino acids. V lost 7 bases and J 2 bases, leaving 15 bases between the germline ends. The DNA for the CDR3 is TGCGCCAGCGGCCAACCGGGACTAAACTATGGCTACACCTTC. As protein: CASGQPGLNYGYTF.

The chain is built from TRBV2 and TRBJ2-7; the match to TRBD2 covers 13 bases. Trimming took 9 bases from V and 3 from J; bases not matched to a gene: 5. The length of the CDR3 is 14 residues. Per the germline V gene, CDR1 is SNHLY and CDR2 is FYNNEI. In DNA, the CDR3 is TGTGCCAGTAGGACTAGCGGGAGACTCTACGAGCAGTACTTC. Translating it yields CASRTSGRLYEQYF.

This clone is a singleton in its sample. The V call is TRBV5-1, the J call TRBJ1-1; TRBD1 aligns across 8 bases. This CDR3 has 14 residues. The junction had 2 bases not matched to a gene; V was cut back by 4 bases and J by 0 bases. From germline, CDR1 is SGHRS and CDR2 YFSETQ. CDR3 in amino acids: CASSEQGVNTEAFF. CDR3 DNA: TGCGCCAGCAGCGAACAGGGGGTGAACACTGAAGCTTTCTTT.

The chain couples TRBV5-3 to TRBJ2-7; 14 bases are shared with TRBD2. TRBV5-3 is classed as an ORF, of uncertain function. The length of the CDR3 is 17 residues. The V and J ends lost 4 bases and 2 bases, in that order; junction bases with no gene match: 8. The CDR3 protein is CARSIGTSGSRAYEQYF. DNA of the CDR3: TGTGCCAGAAGCATTGGGACTAGCGGGAGTAGGGCCTACGAGCAGTACTTC.

The chain employs TRBV14 and TRBJ2-1, with TRBD1 matching 10 bases. Germline V gene sequence: CDR1 SGHDN, CDR2 FVKESK. V dropped 4 bases and J dropped 7; count of bases not matched to a gene: 13. This CDR3 is built from 17 residues. DNA for the CDR3: TGTGCCAGCAGCCCAATACAGAGACAGGGGGCGAAAAATGAGCAGTTCTTC. This gives the protein CASSPIQRQGAKNEQFF. Variable domain in full (rest from reference TRBV14 and TRBJ2-1): EAGVTQFPSHSVIEKGQTVTLRCDPISGHDNLYWYRRVMGKEIKFLLHFVKESKQDESGMPNNRFLAERTGGTYSTLKVQPAELEDSGVYFCASSPIQRQGAKNEQFFGPGTRLTVL.

The chain carries TRBV5-6 and TRBJ2-7; 7 bases align to TRBD1. Unmatched junction bases numbered 11, after V lost 0 bases and J lost 2 bases. The CDR3 contains 17 residues. CDR1 SGHDT and CDR2 YYEEEE come from the germline V gene. CDR3 coding DNA: TGTGCCAGCAGCTTGGGCTACCAGGGGGATTTTGCCTACGAGCAGTACTTC. Translated: CASSLGYQGDFAYEQYF.

The chain uses TRBV4-3 and TRBJ2-3, with unresolved D. CDR3 length: 13 residues. V dropped 1 base and J dropped 5 bases, with 7 bases sitting between them. The germline CDR1 and CDR2 sequences are LGHNA and YSLEER. CDR3 coding DNA: TGCGCCAGCAGCCAAGGGTTAGTAGATACGCAGTATTTT. Encoded protein: CASSQGLVDTQYF.

The chain uses TRBV30 and TRBJ2-7; D is ambiguous. The CDR3 loop spans 15 amino acids. The germline V gene has CDR1 GTSNPN and CDR2 SVGIG (reference sequence). V lost 2 bases, J lost 1 base, and 15 bases lay in between. The CDR3 loop is CAWSTPESRSYEQYF. CDR3 DNA sequence: TGTGCCTGGAGTACCCCGGAGTCGAGGTCCTACGAGCAGTACTTC.

This chain connects TRBV19 to TRBJ1-2, with TRBD1 matching 8 bases. V was clipped by 4 bases and J by 5 bases; unmatched bases: 0. Germline V gene sequence: CDR1 LNHDA, CDR2 SQIVND (reference sequence). The CDR3 spans 12 residues. CDR3 sequence reads: CASSRQGYGYTF. CDR3 in DNA: TGTGCCAGTAGTAGACAGGGGTATGGCTACACCTTC.

J is TRBJ1-1 and V is TRBV6-1; no firm D call. The CDR3 totals 13 residues. The V gene lost 4 bases and the J gene lost 1 base, with 7 bases spanning the gap. CDR1 is MNHNS and CDR2 is SASEGT in the germline V gene. The DNA of the CDR3 is TGTGCCAGCAGTGTTAAAGGGAACACTGAAGCTTTCTTT. Its protein is CASSVKGNTEAFF.

This clone was recorded once. The chain employs TRBV16 and TRBJ2-1; tentative D call: TRBD1 (6 bases). CDR3 length: 16 residues. V dropped 7 bases and J dropped 5 bases, with 21 bases sitting between them. Per the germline V gene, CDR1 is KGHSY and CDR2 is FQNENV. The CDR3 DNA reads TGTGCCAGCACCCTGAGGGGGACAATATCAAACAATGAGCAGTTCTTC. The encoded protein is CASTLRGTISNNEQFF.

The rearrangement uses TRBV4-2 and TRBJ2-7; 10 bases match TRBD1. Trimming at V came to 0 bases and at J to 5 bases, leaving 4 bases not matched to a gene. Germline V gives CDR1 LGHNA, CDR2 YNFKEQ. The CDR3 extends over 15 amino acids. The CDR3, as DNA: TGTGCCAGCAGCCAAGATAACGGACAGGGGGACGAGCAGTACTTC. The encoded protein is CASSQDNGQGDEQYF.

The V and J genes are TRBV4-3 and TRBJ1-1, with unresolved D. The CDR3 loop spans 17 amino acids. CDR1 is LGHNA and CDR2 is YSLEER in the germline V gene. Trimming cost V 1 base and J 0 bases, with 15 bases left between them. DNA of the CDR3: TGCGCCAGCAGCCAAGTACCCAATGGGGTTATGAACACTGAAGCTTTCTTT. It codes for CASSQVPNGVMNTEAFF.

The V call is TRBV7-2, the J call TRBJ2-2, with D possibly being TRBD2 (7 bases). The CDR3 contains 15 residues. The germline CDR1 and CDR2 sequences are SGHTA and FQGNSA. V lost 3 bases, J lost 4 bases, and 12 bases lay in between. CDR3 coding DNA: TGTGCCAGCAGCTTGGGGGGGCAGAGCACCGGGGAGCTGTTTTTT. This codes for CASSLGGQSTGELFF.

The chain is built from TRBV9 and TRBJ1-2; 8 nucleotides align to TRBD1. The J segment lost 2 bases and the V segment lost 4 bases, leaving 4 bases of the junction unmatched. The germline V gene encodes CDR1 SGDLS and CDR2 YYNGEE. The CDR3 is 14 amino acids. The CDR3 is CASSSRQGNYGYTF. In DNA, the CDR3 is TGTGCCAGCAGCTCCCGACAGGGGAACTATGGCTACACCTTC.